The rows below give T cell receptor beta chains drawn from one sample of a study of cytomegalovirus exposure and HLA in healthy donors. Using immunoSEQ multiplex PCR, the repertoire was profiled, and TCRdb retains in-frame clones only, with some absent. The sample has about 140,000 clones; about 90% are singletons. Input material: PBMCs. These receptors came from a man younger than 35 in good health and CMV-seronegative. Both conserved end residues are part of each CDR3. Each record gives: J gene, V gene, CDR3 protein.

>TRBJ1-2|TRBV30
CACTFVILDSSNYGYTF
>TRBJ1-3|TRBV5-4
CASSLGSGGNTIYF
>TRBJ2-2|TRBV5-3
CARSLELLNTGELFF
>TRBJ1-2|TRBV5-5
CASSLAGQGAGGYTF
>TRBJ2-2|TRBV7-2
CASRPLARSTGELFF
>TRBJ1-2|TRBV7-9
CASSSPSWKGGDGYTF
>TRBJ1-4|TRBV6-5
CASSSEDRVWEKLFF
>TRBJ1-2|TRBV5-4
CASSFDFSAYGYTF
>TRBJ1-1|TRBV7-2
CASSLEQLKAFF
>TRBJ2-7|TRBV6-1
CASSQSEDPSYEQYF
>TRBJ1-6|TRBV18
CASSPSPGGVNSPLHF
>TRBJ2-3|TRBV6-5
CASSYRQGWTTDTQYF
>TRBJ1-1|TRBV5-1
CASSRGDTEAFF
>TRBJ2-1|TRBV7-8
CASSSVIREGRNEQFF